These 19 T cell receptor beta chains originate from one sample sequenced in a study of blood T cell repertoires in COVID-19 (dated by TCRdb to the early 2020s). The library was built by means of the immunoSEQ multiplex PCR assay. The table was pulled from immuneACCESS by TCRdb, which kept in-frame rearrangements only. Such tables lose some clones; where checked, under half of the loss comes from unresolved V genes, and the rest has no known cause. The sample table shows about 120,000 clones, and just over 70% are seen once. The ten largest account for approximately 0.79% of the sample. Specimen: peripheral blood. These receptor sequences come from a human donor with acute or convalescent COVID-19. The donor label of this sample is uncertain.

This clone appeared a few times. CDR3 residues: CASSIYYNEQFF. CDR3 nucleotide sequence: TGTGCCAGTAGTATCTACTACAATGAGCAGTTCTTC. The chain uses TRBV19 and TRBJ2-1; D is unclear. CDR1 LNHDA and CDR2 SQIVND come from the germline V gene (reference sequence). The CDR3 covers 12 residues. V lost 3 bases to trimming and J lost 3 bases, with 3 bases between them.

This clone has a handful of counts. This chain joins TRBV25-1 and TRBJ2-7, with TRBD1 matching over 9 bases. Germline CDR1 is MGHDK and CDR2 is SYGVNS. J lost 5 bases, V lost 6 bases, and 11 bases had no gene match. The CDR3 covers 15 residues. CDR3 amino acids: CASSRSGTGIDEQYF. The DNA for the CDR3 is TGTGCCAGCAGCCGATCCGGGACAGGGATCGACGAGCAGTACTTC.

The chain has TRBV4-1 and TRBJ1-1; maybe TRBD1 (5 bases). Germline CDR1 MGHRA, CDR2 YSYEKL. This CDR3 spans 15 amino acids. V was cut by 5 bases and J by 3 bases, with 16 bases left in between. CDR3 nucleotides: TGCGCCAGCAGCAAGACCCCGGGGGTGGACACTGAAGCTTTCTTT. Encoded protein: CASSKTPGVDTEAFF.

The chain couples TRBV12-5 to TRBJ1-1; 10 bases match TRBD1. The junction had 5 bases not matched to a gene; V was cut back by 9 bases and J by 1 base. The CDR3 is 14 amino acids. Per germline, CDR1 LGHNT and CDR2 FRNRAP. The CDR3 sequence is CASRQGATNTEAFF. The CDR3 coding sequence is TGTGCTAGCAGACAGGGGGCTACGAACACTGAAGCTTTCTTT. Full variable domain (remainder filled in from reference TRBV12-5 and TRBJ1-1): DARVTQTPRHKVTEMGQEVTMRCQPILGHNTVFWYRQTMMQGLELLAYFRNRAPLDDSGMPKDRFSAEMPDATLATLKIQPSEPRDSAVYFCASRQGATNTEAFFGQGTRLTVV.

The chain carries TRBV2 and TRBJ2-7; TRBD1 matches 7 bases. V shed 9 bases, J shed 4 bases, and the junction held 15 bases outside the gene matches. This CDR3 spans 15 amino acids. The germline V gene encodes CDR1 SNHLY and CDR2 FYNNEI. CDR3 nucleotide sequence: TGTGCCAGACAGGATAGGACAGGTCTCCCATACGAGCAGTACGTC. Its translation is CARQDRTGLPYEQYV.

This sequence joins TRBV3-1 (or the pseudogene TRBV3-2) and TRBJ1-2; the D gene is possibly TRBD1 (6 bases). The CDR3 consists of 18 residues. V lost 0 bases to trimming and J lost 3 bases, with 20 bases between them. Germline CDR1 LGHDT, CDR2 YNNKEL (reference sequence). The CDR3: CASSQDMFRGGFDYGYTF. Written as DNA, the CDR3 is TGTGCCAGCAGCCAAGATATGTTTCGGGGGGGCTTCGACTATGGCTACACCTTC.

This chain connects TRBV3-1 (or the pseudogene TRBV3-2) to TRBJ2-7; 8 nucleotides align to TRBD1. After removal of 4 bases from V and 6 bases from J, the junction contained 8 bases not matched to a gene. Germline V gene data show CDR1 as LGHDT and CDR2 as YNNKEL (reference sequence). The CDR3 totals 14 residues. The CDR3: CASSPGQGWGEQYV. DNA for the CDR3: TGTGCCAGCAGCCCAGGACAGGGATGGGGCGAGCAGTACGTC.

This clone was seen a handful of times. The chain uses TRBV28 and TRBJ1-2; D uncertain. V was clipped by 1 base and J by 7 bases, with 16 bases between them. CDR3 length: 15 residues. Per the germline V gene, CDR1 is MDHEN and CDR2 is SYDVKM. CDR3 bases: TGTGCCAGCAGTTTATCATCAGGCCAACCCAGTGGCTACACCTTC. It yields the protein CASSLSSGQPSGYTF.

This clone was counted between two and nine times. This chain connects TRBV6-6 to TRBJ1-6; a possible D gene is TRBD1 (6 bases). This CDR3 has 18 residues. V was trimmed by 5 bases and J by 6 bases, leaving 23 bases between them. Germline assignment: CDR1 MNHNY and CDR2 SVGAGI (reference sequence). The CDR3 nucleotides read TGTGCCAGCAGTCGCCAAGGGGGGGTCGGACCGGTTAATTCACCCCTCCACTTT. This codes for CASSRQGGVGPVNSPLHF.

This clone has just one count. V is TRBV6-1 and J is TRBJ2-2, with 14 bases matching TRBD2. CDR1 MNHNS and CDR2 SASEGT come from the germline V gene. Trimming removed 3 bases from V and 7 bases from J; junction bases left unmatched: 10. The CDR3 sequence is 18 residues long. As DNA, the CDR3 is TGTGCCAGCAGTGATCCACCGGGACTAGCGGGGGTGGGCGGGGAGCTGTTTTTT. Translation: CASSDPPGLAGVGGELFF.

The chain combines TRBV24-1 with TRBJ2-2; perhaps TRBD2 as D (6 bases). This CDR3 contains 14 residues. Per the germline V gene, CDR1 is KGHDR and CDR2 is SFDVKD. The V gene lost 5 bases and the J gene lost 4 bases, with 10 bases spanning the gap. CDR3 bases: TGTGCCACCAGTGTTCCGGGAGCCACCGGGGAGCTGTTTTTT. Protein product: CATSVPGATGELFF.

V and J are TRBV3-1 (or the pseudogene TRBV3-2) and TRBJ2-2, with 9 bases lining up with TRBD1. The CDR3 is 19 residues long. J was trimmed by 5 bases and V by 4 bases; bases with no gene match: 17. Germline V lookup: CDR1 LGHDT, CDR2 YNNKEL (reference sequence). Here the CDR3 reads CASSPITGGAGFVTGELFF. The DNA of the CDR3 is TGTGCCAGCAGCCCGATCACAGGGGGCGCGGGATTCGTTACCGGGGAGCTGTTTTTT.

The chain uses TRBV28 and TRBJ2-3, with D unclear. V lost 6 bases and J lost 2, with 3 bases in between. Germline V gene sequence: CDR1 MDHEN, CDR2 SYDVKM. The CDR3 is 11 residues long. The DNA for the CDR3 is TGTGCCAGCAGGTACACAGATACGCAGTATTTT. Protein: CASRYTDTQYF.

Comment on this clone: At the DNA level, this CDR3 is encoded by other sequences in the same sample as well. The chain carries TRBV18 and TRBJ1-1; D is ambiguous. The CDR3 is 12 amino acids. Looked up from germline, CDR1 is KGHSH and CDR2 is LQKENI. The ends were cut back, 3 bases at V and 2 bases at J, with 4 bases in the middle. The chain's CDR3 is CASSPSNTEAFF. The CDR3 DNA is TGTGCCAGCTCACCGTCTAACACTGAAGCTTTCTTT. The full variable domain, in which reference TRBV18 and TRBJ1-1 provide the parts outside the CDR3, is NAGVMQNPRHLVRRRGQEARLRCSPMKGHSHVYWYRQLPEEGLKFMVYLQKENIIDESGMPKERFSAEFPKEGPSILRIQQVVRGDSAAYFCASSPSNTEAFFGQGTRLTVV.

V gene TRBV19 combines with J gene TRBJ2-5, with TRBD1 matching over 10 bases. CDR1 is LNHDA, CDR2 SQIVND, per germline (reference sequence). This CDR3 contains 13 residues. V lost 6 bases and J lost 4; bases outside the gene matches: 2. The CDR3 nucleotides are TGTGCCAGTAGCCGGGACAGGGGAGAGACCCAGTACTTC. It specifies CASSRDRGETQYF.

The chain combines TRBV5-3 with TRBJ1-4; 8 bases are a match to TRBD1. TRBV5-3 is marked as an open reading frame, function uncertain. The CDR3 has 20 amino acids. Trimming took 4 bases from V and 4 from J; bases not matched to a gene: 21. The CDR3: CARSIKRTGTGDKHNEKLFF. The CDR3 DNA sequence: TGTGCCAGAAGCATAAAAAGAACCGGGACAGGCGACAAACATAATGAAAAACTGTTTTTT.

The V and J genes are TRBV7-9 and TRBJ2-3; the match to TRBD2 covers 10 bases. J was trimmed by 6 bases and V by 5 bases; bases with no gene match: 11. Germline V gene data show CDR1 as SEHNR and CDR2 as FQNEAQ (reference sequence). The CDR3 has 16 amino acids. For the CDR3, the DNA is TGTGCCAGCAGCCCCCGGAGCGGGGGGGTCTTGGATACGCAGTATTTT. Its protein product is CASSPRSGGVLDTQYF.

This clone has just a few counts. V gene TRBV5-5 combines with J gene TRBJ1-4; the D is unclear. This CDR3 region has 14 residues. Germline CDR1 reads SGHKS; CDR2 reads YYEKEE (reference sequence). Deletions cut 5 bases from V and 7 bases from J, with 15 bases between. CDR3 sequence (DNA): TGTGCCAGCAGGACGGTGGAGGGAAGTGAAAAACTGTTTTTT. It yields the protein CASRTVEGSEKLFF.

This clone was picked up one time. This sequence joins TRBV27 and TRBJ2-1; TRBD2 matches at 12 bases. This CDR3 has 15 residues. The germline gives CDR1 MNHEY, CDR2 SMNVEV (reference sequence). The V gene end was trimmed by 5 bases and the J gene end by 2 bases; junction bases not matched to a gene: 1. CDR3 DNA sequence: TGTGCCAGCAGTCGACTAGCGGGGGCCTACAATGAGCAGTTCTTC. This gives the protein CASSRLAGAYNEQFF.